One T cell receptor beta chain is described in this entry. This entry belongs to a study of blood T cell repertoires in COVID-19. On the study more broadly: Sites across the United States, Italy and Spain contributed samples from acute and convalescent COVID-19. T cells, B-cell-depleted T cells, or PBMCs provided the cDNA or gDNA that served as material.

With V trimmed by 3 bases and J by 6 bases, 5 bases remained unmatched. CDR1 SGHKS and CDR2 YYEKEE come from the germline V gene (reference sequence). The CDR3 has 14 residues. Authors' methods: Amplifying reference gene primers gave estimates of nucleated cell counts. TCRdb's copy holds only in-frame clones and misses some; the assay was immunoSEQ multiplex PCR. V and J calls and clone size come straight from that table; D and trimming were deduced from the DNA. The sample holds about 150,000 clones, approximately 80% seen once. The TCR comes from a woman aged 55-70 years with COVID-19, enrolled during active disease. This chain joins TRBV5-5 and TRBJ1-2; 10 bases are shared with TRBD1. Source material: peripheral blood. As DNA, the CDR3 is TGTGCCAGCAGCTACGGGACAGGGGATAATGGCTACACCTTC. It translates to CASSYGTGDNGYTF.